This TCR beta chain is drawn from a study of T-cell memory formation after mild COVID-19. For the study at large: TCR clusters showed largely donor specificity. Study-wide results and caveats: Some SARS-CoV-2-responding clones were already detected in memory before infection.

This clonotype was seen a handful of times. Its antigen is not known. CDR1 is LGHDT, CDR2 YNNKEL, per germline (reference sequence). Trimming cost V 3 bases and J 9 bases, with 15 bases left between them. The CDR3 has 14 amino acids. TCRdb re-called the 5' RACE reads through MiXCR, storing one row per CDR3 protein. The sample lists around 220,000 distinct CDR3 sequences, roughly 17% occurring once. The V gene is TRBV3-1, the J gene TRBJ2-1, with D possibly TRBD2 on 5 matching bases. This clonotype was sampled from a young man who had mild COVID-19 (a few samples of this study predate the infection). Cell type and time point are not known. Sequencing input: PBMCs or a T cell subset sorted from them (not recorded which). The CDR3 reads CASSQTPEGFEQFF. The CDR3 DNA follows: TGTGCCAGCAGCCAGACCCCTGAGGGCTTTGAGCAGTTCTTC.